The 20 T cell receptor beta chains in this list originate from one sample, sequenced in a study of CD8 T cells in Susac syndrome. An amount of RNA that ranged from 0.5 to 1 ug was reverse transcribed with random hexamers. TCRdb re-called the immunoSEQ multiplex PCR reads through MiXCR, storing one row per CDR3 protein. The sample has about 80,000 distinct CDR3 sequences, about 95% seen once. Sequencing was done on a sample of CD8+ T cells from PBMCs. These receptors were collected from a human donor with Susac syndrome.

The J gene is TRBJ1-2, the V gene TRBV14, with D hard to call. The germline V and J ends were trimmed by 4 bases and 5 bases, with 17 bases remaining between them. The CDR3 contains 15 residues. Per the germline V gene, CDR1 is SGHDN and CDR2 is FVKESK. As DNA, the CDR3 is TGTGCCAGCAGCCTAACCCAGACGGATTATTATGGCTACACCTTC. Amino acid sequence: CASSLTQTDYYGYTF.

This chain connects TRBV7-9 to TRBJ2-7; 7 bases line up with TRBD2. This CDR3 comprises 15 residues. The ends lost 1 base at V and 0 bases at J; junction bases unmatched: 3. The germline gives CDR1 SEHNR, CDR2 FQNEAQ (reference sequence). This chain's CDR3 is CASSLVGGDSYEQYV. The DNA of the CDR3 is TGTGCCAGCAGCTTAGTTGGGGGGGACTCCTACGAGCAGTACGTC.

The chain uses TRBV6-4 and TRBJ2-7, with 8 bases identical to TRBD1. After removal of 2 bases from V and 6 bases from J, the junction contained 9 bases not matched to a gene. The CDR3 covers 15 residues. Germline lookup yields CDR1 MRHNA and CDR2 SNTAGT. The DNA of the CDR3 is TGTGCCAGCAGTGACCTCCGGGACAGGCCGTCCGAGCAGTACGTC. Its translation is CASSDLRDRPSEQYV.

The chain couples TRBV29-1 to TRBJ2-7; the D gene is possibly TRBD2 (6 bases). Trimming shortened V by 1 base and J by 4 bases, and 26 bases separated the two germline ends. The CDR3 has 18 amino acids. Germline CDR1 reads SQVTM; CDR2 reads ANQGSEA. The DNA for the CDR3 is TGCAGCGTTGAAGTCCCTGGTATTTTCGGAGGGAAACCTTACGAGCAGTACTTC. It encodes CSVEVPGIFGGKPYEQYF.

The chain combines TRBV20-1 with TRBJ1-5; no definite D call. The V gene's germline CDR1 is DFQATT and CDR2 SNEGSKA (reference sequence). The CDR3 is 14 amino acids. V was clipped by 2 bases and J by 2 bases, with 10 bases between them. The CDR3 region has the DNA TGCAGTGCTAGACCCCAGGACGGCAATCAGCCCCAGCATTTT. It specifies CSARPQDGNQPQHF.

This clonotype came up once. The rearrangement links TRBV20-1 to TRBJ1-1; D gene ambiguous. Germline assignment: CDR1 DFQATT and CDR2 SNEGSKA (reference sequence). The CDR3 contains 15 residues. Trimming cost V 5 bases and J 2 bases, with 18 bases left between them. The CDR3 protein is CSALVRDGPNTEAFF. The CDR3 DNA reads as TGCAGTGCTCTGGTCCGAGACGGCCCAAACACTGAAGCTTTCTTT.

This sequence joins TRBV29-1 and TRBJ2-1; a possible D gene is TRBD1 (5 bases). Germline CDR1 reads SQVTM; CDR2 reads ANQGSEA. The V end was cut by 3 bases, the J end by 8 bases, with 11 bases between. CDR3 length: 12 residues. Here the CDR3 reads CSVDQGGDEQFF. CDR3 DNA: TGCAGCGTTGACCAGGGTGGCGATGAGCAGTTCTTC.

The rearrangement joins TRBV20-1 to TRBJ2-5; D might be TRBD1 or TRBD2, each matching 5 bases. Germline CDR1 reads DFQATT; CDR2 reads SNEGSKA (reference sequence). V gave up 6 bases and J gave up 5 bases, with 22 bases separating them. The CDR3 consists of 15 residues. CDR3 in amino acids: CSATEWGTPGETQYF. The CDR3 nucleotides read TGCAGTGCCACCGAATGGGGGACCCCGGGGGAGACCCAGTACTTC.

CDR3 bases: TGTGCCAGCAGCACTATGACAGTCGATGAGCAGTTCTTC. As protein: CASSTMTVDEQFF. The rearrangement links TRBV6-6 to TRBJ2-1; D may be TRBD1 (5 bases). Germline CDR1 and CDR2: MNHNY and SVGAGI (reference sequence). There are 13 residues in the CDR3. The V end lost 6 bases, the J end lost 8 bases, and 14 bases lay between the germline ends.

J is TRBJ2-7 and V is TRBV7-9, with unresolved D. The CDR3 spans 15 residues. V lost 1 base and J 4 bases, leaving 14 bases between the germline ends. The germline CDR1 and CDR2 sequences are SEHNR and FQNEAQ (reference sequence). CDR3 nucleotide sequence: TGTGCCAGCAGCTTAGTAGGTGGGCAGGAATACGAGCAGTACGTC. It specifies CASSLVGGQEYEQYV.

Only one count was recorded for this clonotype. The chain is built from TRBV30 and TRBJ2-7, with D possibly being TRBD2 (5 bases). This CDR3 has 13 residues. V was cut by 2 bases and J by 2 bases, with 10 bases left in between. Germline CDR1 is GTSNPN and CDR2 is SVGIG (reference sequence). The CDR3 nucleotides read TGTGCCTGGAGTTACGGGATGGCCTACGAGCAGTACTTC. It specifies CAWSYGMAYEQYF.

This clonotype was observed a single time. The chain employs TRBV29-1 and TRBJ1-2; possibly TRBD1 for D (6 bases). CDR1 and CDR2 from the germline V gene are SQVTM and ANQGSEA. The CDR3 runs to 15 residues. The V gene lost 3 bases and the J gene lost 2 bases, with 16 bases spanning the gap. DNA of the CDR3: TGCAGCGTTGATATCTGGGACATAAGCAACTATGGCTACACCTTC. This sequence encodes CSVDIWDISNYGYTF.

This chain joins TRBV27 and TRBJ2-7, with TRBD1 matching over 9 bases. V gave up 4 bases and J gave up 4 bases; unmatched junction bases: 5. From germline, CDR1 is MNHEY and CDR2 SMNVEV (reference sequence). The CDR3 is 14 residues long. For the CDR3, the DNA is TGTGCCAGCAGTTCGGGACAGGGTCCGTACGAGCAGTACTTC. Protein sequence: CASSSGQGPYEQYF.

The chain couples TRBV4-2 to TRBJ2-1, with TRBD2 matching 11 bases. Germline-derived CDR1 and CDR2 are LGHNA and YNFKEQ. CDR3 length: 20 amino acids. The J segment lost 3 bases and the V segment lost 0 bases, leaving 13 bases of the junction unmatched. The CDR3, as DNA: TGTGCCAGCAGCCAAGATTCCCTAAGTACTAGCGGGAGATTCTACAATGAGCAGTTCTTC. Translation gives CASSQDSLSTSGRFYNEQFF.

The chain recombines TRBV7-9 with TRBJ1-2; D gene ambiguous. The CDR3 contains 14 residues. CDR1 SEHNR and CDR2 FQNEAQ come from the germline V gene (reference sequence). V was shortened by 0 bases and J by 10 bases, with 15 bases between the two germline ends. CDR3 in amino acids: CASSLAGRSVDYTF. CDR3 coding DNA: TGTGCCAGCAGCTTAGCGGGCAGGAGCGTGGACTACACCTTC.

V usage is TRBV11-2 and J usage is TRBJ2-7, with 8 positions matching TRBD2. The V and J ends lost 5 bases and 3 bases, in that order; junction bases with no gene match: 12. The CDR3 has 16 residues. Germline V gene data show CDR1 as SGHAT and CDR2 as FQNNGV. The CDR3 protein is CASSIHPRREDYEQYF. In DNA form, the CDR3 reads TGTGCCAGCAGCATCCACCCCCGGCGGGAGGACTACGAGCAGTACTTC.

The chain recombines TRBV9 with TRBJ1-5; D unclear. From germline, CDR1 is SGDLS and CDR2 YYNGEE. Trimming cost V 0 bases and J 4 bases, with 11 bases left between them. The CDR3 runs 15 residues. The CDR3 region is CASSVGASGNQPQHF. DNA for the CDR3: TGTGCCAGCAGCGTAGGGGCGTCGGGAAATCAGCCCCAGCATTTT.

V is TRBV7-9 and J is TRBJ2-3; D ambiguous. Trimming left V 10 bases short and J 2 bases short, with 19 bases between. The CDR3 spans 15 residues. Germline loops: CDR1 SEHNR, CDR2 FQNEAQ (reference sequence). CDR3 nucleotides: TGTGCCACTAACATGCTGGAAACGTACACAGATACGCAGTATTTT. Its translation is CATNMLETYTDTQYF.

The J gene is TRBJ1-5, the V gene TRBV27; 7 bases line up with TRBD1. Unmatched junction bases numbered 14, after V lost 6 bases and J lost 3 bases. Germline V gene sequence: CDR1 MNHEY, CDR2 SMNVEV (reference sequence). The CDR3 contains 17 residues. As DNA, the CDR3 is TGTGCCAGCAGACCACCCCCGATCGGGACAGCCAATCAGCCCCAGCATTTT. Amino acids: CASRPPPIGTANQPQHF.

V usage is TRBV14 and J usage is TRBJ2-2; D ambiguous. The CDR3 consists of 13 residues. The V end was cut by 3 bases, the J end by 9 bases, with 11 bases between. CDR1 and CDR2 from the germline V gene are SGHDN and FVKESK. The CDR3 sequence is CASSQGGSRELFF. CDR3 coding DNA: TGTGCCAGCAGCCAGGGTGGTTCCAGGGAGCTGTTTTTT.